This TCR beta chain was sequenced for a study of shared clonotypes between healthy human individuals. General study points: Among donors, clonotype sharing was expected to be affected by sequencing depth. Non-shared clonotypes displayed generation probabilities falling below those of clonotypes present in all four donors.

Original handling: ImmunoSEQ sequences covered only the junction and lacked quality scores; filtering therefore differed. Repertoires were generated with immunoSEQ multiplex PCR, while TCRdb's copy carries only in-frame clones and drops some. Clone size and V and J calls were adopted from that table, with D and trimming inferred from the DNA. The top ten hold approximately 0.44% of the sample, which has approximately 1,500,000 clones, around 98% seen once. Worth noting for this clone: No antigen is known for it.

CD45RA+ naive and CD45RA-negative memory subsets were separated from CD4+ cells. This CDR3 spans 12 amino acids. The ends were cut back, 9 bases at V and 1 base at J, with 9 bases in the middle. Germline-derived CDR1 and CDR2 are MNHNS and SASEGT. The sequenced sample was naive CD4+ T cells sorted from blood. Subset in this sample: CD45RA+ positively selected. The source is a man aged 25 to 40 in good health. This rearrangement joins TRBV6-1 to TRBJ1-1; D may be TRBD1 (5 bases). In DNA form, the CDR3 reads TGTGCCAGAGGGGCCAGGAACACTGAAGCTTTCTTT. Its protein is CARGARNTEAFF.